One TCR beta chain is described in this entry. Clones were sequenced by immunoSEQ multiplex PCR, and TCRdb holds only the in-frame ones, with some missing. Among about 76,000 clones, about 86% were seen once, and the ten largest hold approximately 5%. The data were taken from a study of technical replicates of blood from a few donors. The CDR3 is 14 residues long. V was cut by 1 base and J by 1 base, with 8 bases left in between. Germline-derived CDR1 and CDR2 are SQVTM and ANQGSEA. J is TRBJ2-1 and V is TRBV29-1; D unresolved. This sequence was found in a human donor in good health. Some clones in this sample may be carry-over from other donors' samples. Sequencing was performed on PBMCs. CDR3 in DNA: TGCAGCGTTGAAGCTACGCGTTCCTACAATGAGCAGTTCTTC. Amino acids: CSVEATRSYNEQFF.